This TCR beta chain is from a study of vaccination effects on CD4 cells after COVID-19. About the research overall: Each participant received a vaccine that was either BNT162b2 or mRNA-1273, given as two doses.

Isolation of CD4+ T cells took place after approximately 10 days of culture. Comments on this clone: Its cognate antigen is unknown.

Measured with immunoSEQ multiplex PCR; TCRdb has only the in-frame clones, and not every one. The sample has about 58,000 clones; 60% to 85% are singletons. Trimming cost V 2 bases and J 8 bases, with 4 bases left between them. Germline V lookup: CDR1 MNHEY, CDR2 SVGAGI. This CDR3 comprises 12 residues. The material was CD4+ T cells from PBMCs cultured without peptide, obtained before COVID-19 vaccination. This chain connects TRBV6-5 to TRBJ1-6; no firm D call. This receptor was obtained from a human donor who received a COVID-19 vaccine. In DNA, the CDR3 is TGTGCCAGCAGTTACGGTGATTCACCCCTCCACTTT. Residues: CASSYGDSPLHF.